What follows are 19 T cell receptor beta chains derived from one specimen sequenced in a study of T cells in Graves' hyperthyroidism and ophthalmopathy (dated by TCRdb to between 2018 and 2021). The library relied on multiplex PCR. The run used an Illumina HiSeq 2000. Amplification of TCR beta CDR3 regions was carried out from RNA transcripts. The first round of RT-PCR for the TCR CDR3 was performed with the HTBI primer set and the Qiagen OneStep RT-PCR kit. Clones were called with MiXCR by TCRdb after fastp trimmed the public reads at Q25, and only in-frame beta chains were retained. Entries that share a CDR3 protein sequence are merged under the most common genes and DNA. In this sample the table shows a few hundred thousand distinct CDR3 sequences, approximately 44% of which occur a single time. Of the sample, 8% to 8.5% falls within the top ten clones. Sequenced sample: peripheral blood or thyroid tissue (not recorded which). These TCRs come from a young woman with Graves' hyperthyroidism. Donor details come from another sample of the same person, matched by shared clones.

The chain combines TRBV7-2 with TRBJ2-7; 7 bases are a match to TRBD2. Unmatched junction bases numbered 9, after V lost 3 bases and J lost 4 bases. This CDR3 has 15 residues. Germline V gene sequence: CDR1 SGHTA, CDR2 FQGNSA. CDR3 nucleotide sequence: TGTGCCAGCAGCTTTGAGGCGGGAGATGGGTACGAGCAGTACTTC. Amino acid sequence: CASSFEAGDGYEQYF. Complete variable domain (other parts from reference TRBV7-2 and TRBJ2-7): GAGVSQSPSNKVTEKGKDVELRCDPISGHTALYWYRQSLGQGLEFLIYFQGNSAPDKSGLPSDRFSAERTGGSVSTLTIQRTQQEDSAVYLCASSFEAGDGYEQYFGPGTRLTVT.

The rearrangement links TRBV20-1 to TRBJ2-7, with TRBD2 matching over 8 bases. The germline V gene has CDR1 DFQATT and CDR2 SNEGSKA (reference sequence). The CDR3 covers 15 residues. J gave up 0 bases and V 4 bases, and 8 bases lay outside the gene matches. CDR3 residues: CSATPPTSVSYEQYF. The CDR3 DNA reads as TGCAGTGCTACCCCCCCGACTAGCGTCTCCTACGAGCAGTACTTC.

This clonotype was seen repeatedly, ten times or more. V usage is TRBV2 and J usage is TRBJ2-5; D call uncertain. There are 11 residues in the CDR3. V was cut by 1 base and J by 5 bases, with 2 bases left in between. Germline CDR1 and CDR2: SNHLY and FYNNEI. CDR3 residues: CASSEGETQYF. The CDR3 nucleotides are TGTGCCAGCAGTGAAGGCGAGACCCAGTACTTC.

The V call is TRBV7-3, the J call TRBJ2-5; TRBD1 agrees at 8 bases. Germline V lookup: CDR1 SGHTA, CDR2 FQGTGA. The CDR3 has 14 amino acids. Unmatched junction bases numbered 7, after V lost 5 bases and J lost 5 bases. The CDR3 nucleotides read TGTGCCAGCAGCATGGGGACAGGAGTGGAGACCCAGTACTTC. Protein product: CASSMGTGVETQYF.

This clonotype showed up many times. The chain combines TRBV29-1 with TRBJ2-7; perhaps TRBD2 as D (6 bases). V lost 5 bases and J lost 0, with 11 bases in between. The length of the CDR3 is 13 residues. Germline CDR1 reads SQVTM; CDR2 reads ANQGSEA. This chain's CDR3 is CSVRPTSSYEQYF. CDR3 in DNA: TGCAGCGTTCGTCCGACTAGCTCCTACGAGCAGTACTTC.

With regard to this clonotype: A read error is possible here, since a much larger clone lies one base away. J is TRBJ1-2 and V is TRBV2; a possible D gene is TRBD1 (5 bases). CDR3 length: 13 residues. Looked up from germline, CDR1 is SNHLY and CDR2 is FYNNEI. The CDR3 loop reads CASSAGDIYVYTF. The CDR3 DNA reads as TGTGCCAGCAGTGCGGGGGATATCTATGTCTACACCTTC. Looking up the rest from reference TRBV2 and TRBJ1-2 gives the full variable domain: EPEVTQTPSHQVTQMGQEVILRCVPISNHLYFYWYRQILGQKVEFLVSFYNNEISEKSEIFDDQFSVERPDGSNFTLKIRSTKLEDSAMYFCASSAGDIYVYTFGSGTRLTVV.

The CDR3 coding sequence is TGTGCCAGCAGTTACCTTCAGACAGGGTCTTACGAGCAGTACTTC. Translated, it gives CASSYLQTGSYEQYF. The rearrangement joins TRBV2 to TRBJ2-7; 7 bases agree with TRBD1. The junction had 11 bases not matched to a gene; V was cut back by 5 bases and J by 4 bases. Germline V gene data show CDR1 as SNHLY and CDR2 as FYNNEI. The CDR3 has 15 residues.

As DNA, the CDR3 is TGTGCCAGCAGCCCGTTGTCACCCGGGGAGCTGTTTTTT. Its protein product is CASSPLSPGELFF. The chain uses TRBV7-3 and TRBJ2-2; D not certain. The CDR3 covers 13 residues. Between the trimmed V and J ends, which lost 5 bases and 6 bases, there was a span of 10 bases. Looked up from germline, CDR1 is SGHTA and CDR2 is FQGTGA.

CDR3 DNA sequence: TGTGCCAGTAGTCAGGACACCCGGAACACTGAAGCTTTCTTT. It encodes CASSQDTRNTEAFF. The chain joins TRBV19 to TRBJ1-1, with D perhaps TRBD1 (5 bases). This CDR3 region has 14 residues. With 5 bases removed from V and 1 base from J, the gap between germline ends came to 11 bases. Per the germline V gene, CDR1 is LNHDA and CDR2 is SQIVND (reference sequence).

The table lists this clonotype with many counts. CDR3 nucleotides: TGTGCCAGCAGTGACTCCGGGATCGGCTACACCTTC. Protein sequence: CASSDSGIGYTF. The chain combines TRBV2 with TRBJ1-2; D remains ambiguous. There are 12 residues in the CDR3. V was pared by 3 bases and J by 8 bases, with 10 bases between. Germline CDR1 reads SNHLY; CDR2 reads FYNNEI.

V is TRBV10-3 and J is TRBJ2-7, with D possibly matching TRBD1 (5 bases). The CDR3 loop spans 11 amino acids. V was trimmed by 6 bases and J by 5 bases, leaving 8 bases between them. The germline V gene encodes CDR1 ENHRY and CDR2 SYGVKD. The CDR3: CAISQGNEQYF. The CDR3 DNA is TGTGCCATCAGCCAGGGCAACGAGCAGTACTTC.

The chain joins TRBV12-3 or TRBV12-4 to TRBJ2-7; possibly TRBD1 for D (5 bases). The length of the CDR3 is 12 residues. Trimming removed 4 bases from V and 6 bases from J, with 10 bases in between. CDR3 in amino acids: CASSYRISEQYF. The CDR3 DNA is TGTGCCAGCAGTTACAGGATTTCCGAGCAGTACTTC.

Concerning this clonotype itself: Germline is not matched at one junction end, which may reflect a read error. The chain couples TRBV24-1 to TRBJ2-5, with TRBD2 as a possible D gene (6 bases). Germline CDR1 is KGHDR and CDR2 is SFDVKD. The CDR3 has 15 amino acids. CDR3 loop: CASSDLARESWTQYF. The CDR3 region has the DNA TGTGCCAGCAGTGATCTAGCGAGAGAGTCATGGACCCAGTACTTC.

The gene calls are TRBV11-3 and TRBJ2-3; D possibly matches TRBD1 or TRBD2 (5 bases each). The CDR3 is made up of 14 amino acids. Germline CDR1 SGHNT, CDR2 YENEEA. The V end lost 7 bases, the J end lost 2 bases, and 13 bases lay between the germline ends. CDR3 sequence: CASIRDGYTDTQYF. The CDR3 region has the DNA TGTGCCAGCATCCGGGACGGATACACAGATACGCAGTATTTT.

About this clonotype: The limits of the CDR3 on the DNA are not certain, so only TCRdb's listed CDR3 is given. This rearrangement joins TRBV29-1 to TRBJ1-4; whether TRBD1, the table's D call, matches the DNA was not checked. The length of the CDR3 is 12 amino acids, counting both ends. The germline CDR1 and CDR2 sequences are SQVTM and ANQGSEA. Here the CDR3 reads CSVAVGAGSQTF.

The chain is built from TRBV24-1 and TRBJ1-5; no clear D gene. Trimming took off 4 bases at V and 2 bases at J, with 8 bases between the two ends. Germline V gene sequence: CDR1 KGHDR, CDR2 SFDVKD. The CDR3 length is 14 residues. CDR3 bases: TGTGCCACCAGTGAAAAGGCTGGCAATCAGCCCCAGCATTTT. Translation gives CATSEKAGNQPQHF.

This clonotype is a singleton in its sample. The chain is built from TRBV20-1 and TRBJ2-5, with D possibly matching TRBD1 (6 bases). The J call may not be correct, given that the DNA end is closer to TRBJ2-7. The CDR3 has 14 amino acids. The germline V gene has CDR1 DFQATT and CDR2 SNEGSKA (reference sequence). The CDR3 here is CSARDFTGSHEQYF. Written as DNA, the CDR3 is TGCAGTGCTAGAGATTTTACAGGGAGCCACGAGCAGTACTTC.

This clonotype was detected many times. The V and J genes are TRBV7-9 and TRBJ1-2, with 7 bases identical to TRBD1. The V gene's germline CDR1 is SEHNR and CDR2 FQNEAQ (reference sequence). J gave up 6 bases and V 4 bases, and 5 bases lay outside the gene matches. The CDR3 extends over 13 amino acids. CDR3 loop: CASSSQGEHGYTF. The CDR3 DNA reads as TGTGCCAGCAGCTCCCAGGGGGAGCATGGCTACACCTTC.

This clonotype was counted only a few times. The V gene is TRBV25-1, the J gene TRBJ1-1; a weak D match, TRBD1 (6 bases). Germline-derived CDR1 and CDR2 are MGHDK and SYGVNS. The CDR3 consists of 15 residues. The V and J ends lost 7 bases and 2 bases respectively, with 17 bases between them. CDR3 bases: TGTGCCAGCACATCGGCGGGACACTCCAACACTGAAGCTTTCTTT. Amino acid sequence: CASTSAGHSNTEAFF.